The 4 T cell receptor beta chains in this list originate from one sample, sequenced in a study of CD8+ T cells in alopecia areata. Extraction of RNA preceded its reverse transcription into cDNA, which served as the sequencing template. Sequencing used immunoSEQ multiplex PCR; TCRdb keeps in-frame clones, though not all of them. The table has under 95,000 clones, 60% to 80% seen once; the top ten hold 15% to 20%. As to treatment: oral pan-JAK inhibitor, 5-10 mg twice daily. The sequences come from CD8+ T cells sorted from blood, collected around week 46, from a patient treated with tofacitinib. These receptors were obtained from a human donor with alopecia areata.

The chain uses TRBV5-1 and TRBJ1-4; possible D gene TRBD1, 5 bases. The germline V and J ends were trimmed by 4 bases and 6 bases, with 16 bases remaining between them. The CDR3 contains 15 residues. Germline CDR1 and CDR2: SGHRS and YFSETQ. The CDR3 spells CASSGPGQGDEKLFF. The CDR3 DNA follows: TGCGCCAGCAGCGGCCCCGGACAAGGGGATGAAAAACTGTTTTTT.

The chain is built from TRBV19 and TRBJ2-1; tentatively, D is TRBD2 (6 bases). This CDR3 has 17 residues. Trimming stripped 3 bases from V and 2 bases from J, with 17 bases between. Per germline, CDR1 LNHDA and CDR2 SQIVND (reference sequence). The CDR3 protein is CASSMGGFADTYNEQFF. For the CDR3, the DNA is TGTGCCAGTAGTATGGGGGGATTTGCCGATACCTACAATGAGCAGTTCTTC.

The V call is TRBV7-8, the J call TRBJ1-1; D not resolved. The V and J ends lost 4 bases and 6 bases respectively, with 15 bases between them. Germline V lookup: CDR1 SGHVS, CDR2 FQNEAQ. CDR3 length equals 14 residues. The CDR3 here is CASSWEGGVAEAFF. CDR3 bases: TGTGCCAGCAGCTGGGAGGGCGGAGTGGCTGAAGCTTTCTTT.

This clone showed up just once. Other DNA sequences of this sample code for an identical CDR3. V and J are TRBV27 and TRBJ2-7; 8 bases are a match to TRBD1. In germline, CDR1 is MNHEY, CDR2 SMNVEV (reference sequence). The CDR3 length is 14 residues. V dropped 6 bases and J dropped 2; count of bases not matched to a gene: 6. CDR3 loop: CASSPGTGPYEQYF. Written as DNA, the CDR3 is TGTGCCAGCAGCCCCGGGACAGGCCCCTACGAGCAGTACTTC.